The sample holds many counts of the clone carrying this T cell receptor beta chain. The antigen remains unidentified. From the multiplex PCR reads, TCRdb called clonotypes with MiXCR, one entry per CDR3 protein. This table holds under 350,000 distinct CDR3 sequences, around 31% found once. The entry originates in a study of breast tumors, draining lymph nodes, adjacent tissues. The germline V gene encodes CDR1 SEHNR and CDR2 FQNEAQ (reference sequence). The ends lost 1 base at V and 11 bases at J; junction bases unmatched: 7. This CDR3 spans 14 amino acids. Points from the study as a whole: Most tumor T cells seemingly derive from lymph node, then expand in tumor. The lymph node origin of tumor T cells was framed as consistent with a hypothesis, not demonstrated. Tumor repertoires ranked between lymph nodes and nontumor tissue in diversity, with V and J gene preferences. Luminal-like breast cancer showed significantly greater tumor-nontumor repertoire similarity than basal-like breast cancer did.

Samples came from axillary lymph nodes draining the breast cancer. This clonotype was sampled from a female donor with breast cancer. Some clones in this sample may be carry-over from other donors' samples. V and J are TRBV7-9 and TRBJ2-3, with 9 bases matching TRBD2. The specimen sequenced was axillary lymph node tissue. For the CDR3, the DNA is TGTGCCAGCAGCTTAGGGAATAGCGGGAGTTTGCAGTATTTT. It codes for CASSLGNSGSLQYF.